This TCR beta chain was captured by sequencing in a study of technical replicates of blood from a handful of donors (dated by TCRdb to 2015 to 2018). Concerning this clone: Its antigen specificity is not known. Base qualities are not recorded, but no much larger clone differs from it by a single base.

Library preparation employed the immunoSEQ multiplex PCR assay. Not all clones reach the TCRdb copy of this immuneACCESS table, which keeps in-frame sequences only. Checked studies attribute under half of the gap to unresolved V genes and leave the rest unexplained. This sample has about 82,000 clones in its table, and 85% to 95% of those were observed once. Approximately 0.41% of the sample is taken by the ten largest. Germline trimming: 5 bases from V, 6 bases from J; junction bases outside gene matches: 11. The CDR3 covers 15 residues, taking in both the cysteine and the phenylalanine. Only the CDR3 portion is preserved as DNA: 45 bases, with reading frame beginning at the first base. CDR1 is given as SGHTA and CDR2 as FQGNSA, both from the germline V gene.

Sequenced sample: T cells isolated from PBMCs. The sequence is built from TRBV7-2 and TRBJ1-2, with 8 central nucleotides matching TRBD1. This TCR was recovered from a human donor in good health. In nucleotide form, the sequence is TGTGCCAGCAGCCGAGAAACCGGCAGGGGGCATGGCTACACCTTC. This gives the protein CASSRETGRGHGYTF.